Following are 32 T cell receptor beta chains from one sample sequenced in a study of a mutant IDH1 vaccine in newly diagnosed glioma. For these TCRs, the target antigens are not known. Here immunoSEQ multiplex PCR was the method, and the copy in TCRdb shows in-frame clones only, minus some. The sample comprises 35,000 to 40,000 clones, over 80% of which are singletons, and over 2% rests with the top ten. As to time point: week 11, during vaccination. In the vaccine, a single dose held 300 ug of the mutant IDH1 20-mer peptide, along with topical imiquimod. The sequencing here drew on PBMCs, taken from a glioma patient whose treatment included an IDH1 peptide vaccine. The source of these receptors is a man aged 40-50 years with glioma.

The V gene is TRBV5-5, the J gene TRBJ2-3; 9 bases align to TRBD2. Germline V gene data show CDR1 as SGHKS and CDR2 as YYEKEE (reference sequence). The CDR3 covers 13 residues. J was trimmed by 8 bases and V by 6 bases; bases with no gene match: 7. For the CDR3, the DNA is TGTGCCAGCACCCGACTAGCGGAAGTTACGCAGTATTTT. This sequence encodes CASTRLAEVTQYF.

The gene calls are TRBV4-1 and TRBJ2-1, with 13 nucleotides matching TRBD2. Germline assignment: CDR1 MGHRA and CDR2 YSYEKL. Trimming cost V 4 bases and J 6 bases; bases outside gene matches: 6. The CDR3 is 16 amino acids. CDR3 residues: CASSRSGTSGINEQFF. CDR3 sequence (DNA): TGCGCCAGCAGCCGCTCCGGGACTAGCGGGATCAATGAGCAGTTCTTC.

The V call is TRBV6-5, the J call TRBJ2-3; perhaps D is TRBD1 or TRBD2 (5 bases each). The CDR3 contains 14 residues. V was clipped by 4 bases and J by 5 bases, with 13 bases between them. Germline-derived CDR1 and CDR2 are MNHEY and SVGAGI. The CDR3 loop is CASSSGPPRDTQYF. As DNA, the CDR3 is TGTGCCAGCAGTTCGGGACCCCCCCGAGATACGCAGTATTTT.

This clone has a handful of counts. The chain uses TRBV5-1 and TRBJ2-7, with 11 bases matching TRBD1. V was clipped by 2 bases and J by 5 bases; unmatched bases: 6. CDR3 length: 15 residues. The germline V gene has CDR1 SGHRS and CDR2 YFSETQ. CDR3 DNA sequence: TGCGCCAGCAGCTTCAGGACAGGGGGCGAGAACGAGCAGTACTTC. Translated, it gives CASSFRTGGENEQYF. Filled out from reference TRBV5-1 and TRBJ2-7, the complete variable domain reads KAGVTQTPRYLIKTRGQQVTLSCSPISGHRSVSWYQQTPGQGLQFLFEYFSETQRNKGNFPGRFSGRQFSNSRSEMNVSTLELGDSALYLCASSFRTGGENEQYFGPGTRLTVT.

The rearrangement joins TRBV10-3 to TRBJ1-1; D is unresolved. The CDR3 totals 11 residues. Germline CDR1 ENHRY, CDR2 SYGVKD. Trimming shortened V by 6 bases and J by 1 base, and 3 bases separated the two germline ends. CDR3 amino acids: CAIRRNTEAFF. The CDR3, as DNA: TGTGCCATCAGGCGGAACACTGAAGCTTTCTTT.

The gene calls are TRBV5-6 and TRBJ2-1; 10 bases are shared with TRBD2. Per the germline V gene, CDR1 is SGHDT and CDR2 is YYEEEE. The CDR3 has 17 residues. After removal of 6 bases from V and 8 bases from J, the junction contained 17 bases not matched to a gene. This chain's CDR3 is CASTAWGPSGSQDEQFF. CDR3 nucleotides: TGTGCCAGCACCGCCTGGGGGCCTAGCGGGAGCCAAGATGAGCAGTTCTTC. Combining the CDR3 with reference TRBV5-6 and TRBJ2-1 gives the whole variable domain DAGVTQSPTHLIKTRGQQVTLRCSPKSGHDTVSWYQQALGQGPQFIFQYYEEEERQRGNFPDRFSGHQFPNYSSELNVNALLLGDSALYLCASTAWGPSGSQDEQFFGPGTRLTVL.

A few counts support this clone. J is TRBJ1-2 and V is TRBV4-2; D might be TRBD1 (5 bases). The CDR3 consists of 17 residues. CDR1 LGHNA and CDR2 YNFKEQ come from the germline V gene. V gave up 1 base and J gave up 0 bases, with 15 bases separating them. The CDR3 DNA is TGTGCCAGCAGCCAAGTAGACCCGGGACCGTCTAACTATGGCTACACCTTC. As protein: CASSQVDPGPSNYGYTF.

This chain uses TRBV5-1 with TRBJ2-7; TRBD2 agrees at 10 bases. With 7 bases clipped from V and 4 bases from J, the junction kept 5 bases outside the gene matches. The CDR3 is 13 amino acids. In germline, CDR1 is SGHRS, CDR2 YFSETQ. CDR3 amino acids: CASAKREGYEQYF. In DNA form, the CDR3 reads TGCGCCAGCGCCAAGCGGGAGGGGTACGAGCAGTACTTC.

J is TRBJ1-2 and V is TRBV7-2; 7 bases are a match to TRBD1. The CDR3 is made up of 14 amino acids. Germline V CDR1 and CDR2: SGHTA, FQGNSA. The V gene end was trimmed by 3 bases and the J gene end by 6 bases; junction bases not matched to a gene: 7. The CDR3 DNA follows: TGTGCCAGCAGCTTTGGCCAGGGGGATAATGGCTACACCTTC. This encodes CASSFGQGDNGYTF. Using reference TRBV7-2 and TRBJ1-2 for the parts outside the CDR3, the full variable domain is GAGVSQSPSNKVTEKGKDVELRCDPISGHTALYWYRQSLGQGLEFLIYFQGNSAPDKSGLPSDRFSAERTGGSVSTLTIQRTQQEDSAVYLCASSFGQGDNGYTFGSGTRLTVV.

This chain uses TRBV19 with TRBJ2-1; no reliable D call. Germline V gene data show CDR1 as LNHDA and CDR2 as SQIVND (reference sequence). The CDR3 has 17 residues. V lost 4 bases, J lost 2 bases, and 18 bases lay in between. DNA for the CDR3: TGTGCCAGTAGTAAGAGGTTGAGTACGCCACCCTACAATGAGCAGTTCTTC. This sequence encodes CASSKRLSTPPYNEQFF. Complete variable domain (other parts from reference TRBV19 and TRBJ2-1): DGGITQSPKYLFRKEGQNVTLSCEQNLNHDAMYWYRQDPGQGLRLIYYSQIVNDFQKGDIAEGYSVSREKKESFPLTVTSAQKNPTAFYLCASSKRLSTPPYNEQFFGPGTRLTVL.

This chain uses TRBV27 with TRBJ2-1; 11 bases are shared with TRBD2. With 5 bases clipped from V and 7 bases from J, the junction kept 4 bases outside the gene matches. The CDR3 length is 14 residues. Per the germline V gene, CDR1 is MNHEY and CDR2 is SMNVEV (reference sequence). CDR3 bases: TGTGCCAGCAGTATAGCGGGAGGGGTAAATGAGCAGTTCTTC. This gives the protein CASSIAGGVNEQFF.

The chain links TRBV7-8 to TRBJ2-1, with 7 positions matching TRBD2. CDR1 and CDR2 from the germline V gene are SGHVS and FQNEAQ. The V gene end was trimmed by 2 bases and the J gene end by 4 bases; junction bases not matched to a gene: 8. There are 16 residues in the CDR3. The CDR3 DNA is TGTGCCAGCAGCTTAAGATCTAGCGGTATTTACAATGAGCAGTTCTTC. This sequence encodes CASSLRSSGIYNEQFF.

The rearrangement uses TRBV9 and TRBJ2-1; D assignment may be TRBD1 or TRBD2 (6 bases each). V shed 0 bases and J shed 9 bases, with 13 bases lying between them. From germline, CDR1 is SGDLS and CDR2 YYNGEE. This CDR3 spans 14 amino acids. Written as DNA, the CDR3 is TGTGCCAGCAGCGTAGGTGGAGGGGGTTTTGAGCAGTTCTTC. Its translation: CASSVGGGGFEQFF.

With respect to this clone: One end of the junction does not line up with germline, which may come from a read error. The rearrangement joins TRBV7-7 to TRBJ1-5; D might be TRBD1 (6 bases). From germline, CDR1 is SSHAT and CDR2 FNYEAQ (reference sequence). CDR3 length: 16 amino acids. The CDR3 is CASSLGTISSNQPQHF. CDR3 DNA: TGTGCTAGCAGCTTAGGGACAATTAGTAGCAATCAGCCCCAGCATTTT.

This chain connects TRBV21-1 to TRBJ2-3; the table's TRBD2 call for D was not verified on the DNA. TRBV21-1 is an annotated pseudogene. This CDR3 has 16 amino acids. CDR3 bases: TGTGCCAGCAGCAAAGGTACTAGCGGGAGTCGAGATACGCAGTATTTT. This sequence encodes CASSKGTSGSRDTQYF.

For the CDR3, the DNA is TGTGCCAGCTGTTTGGCCACAGTGGGAAACACCATATATTTT. Translation: CASCLATVGNTIYF. This chain links TRBV6-1 with TRBJ1-3; D is ambiguous. The CDR3 has 14 amino acids. Germline V gives CDR1 MNHNS, CDR2 SASEGT. The V and J ends lost 8 bases and 4 bases respectively, with 15 bases between them.

The genes are TRBV19 and TRBJ1-5, with TRBD1 matching over 7 bases. The germline CDR1 and CDR2 sequences are LNHDA and SQIVND (reference sequence). J was trimmed by 4 bases and V by 3 bases; bases with no gene match: 6. The CDR3 extends over 15 amino acids. The CDR3: CASSILGGGNQPQHF. DNA for the CDR3: TGTGCCAGTAGTATTCTAGGGGGCGGGAATCAGCCCCAGCATTTT.

The J gene is TRBJ2-1, the V gene TRBV9; either TRBD1 or TRBD2 may supply D (5 bases each). The germline V gene encodes CDR1 SGDLS and CDR2 YYNGEE. The CDR3 has 13 amino acids. V was cut by 0 bases and J by 9 bases, with 10 bases left in between. CDR3 coding DNA: TGTGCCAGCAGCGTAGCCCCTGGGGGTGAGCAGTTCTTC. Protein product: CASSVAPGGEQFF. Based on the CDR3 plus reference TRBV9 and TRBJ2-1, the full variable domain is DSGVTQTPKHLITATGQRVTLRCSPRSGDLSVYWYQQSLDQGLQFLIQYYNGEERAKGNILERFSAQQFPDLHSELNLSSLELGDSALYFCASSVAPGGEQFFGPGTRLTVL.

This chain connects TRBV6-5 to TRBJ1-4; tentative D call: TRBD1 (6 bases). The CDR3 contains 15 residues. V dropped 6 bases and J dropped 3 bases, with 14 bases sitting between them. From germline, CDR1 is MNHEY and CDR2 SVGAGI. The CDR3 coding sequence is TGTGCCAGCAGACTGGGGGCGCTGGCTAATGAAAAACTGTTTTTT. It is translated as CASRLGALANEKLFF.

The V call is TRBV13, the J call TRBJ2-3, with D perhaps TRBD1 (5 bases). The CDR3 covers 14 residues. V was cut by 7 bases and J by 5 bases, with 16 bases left in between. Germline loops: CDR1 PRHDT, CDR2 FYEKMQ (reference sequence). The CDR3 DNA sequence: TGTGCCAGCACCTCCTCGTGGGGCAAAGATACGCAGTATTTT. This translates into CASTSSWGKDTQYF.

This clone occurred a few times. This sequence joins TRBV10-3 and TRBJ2-5, with a tentative D call TRBD1 (6 bases). Trimming took 10 bases from V and 0 from J, leaving 12 bases between them. The CDR3 totals 13 residues. Germline V lookup: CDR1 ENHRY, CDR2 SYGVKD. In DNA form, the CDR3 reads TGTGCCACCGCCACAGGGTACCAAGAGACCCAGTACTTC. Protein sequence: CATATGYQETQYF.

The chain combines TRBV2 with TRBJ2-7, with 8 bases identical to TRBD1. Germline assignment: CDR1 SNHLY and CDR2 FYNNEI. The CDR3 is 14 amino acids. J gave up 3 bases and V 6 bases, and 7 bases lay outside the gene matches. CDR3 sequence (DNA): TGTGCCAGCAGAGGGACAGGCGGCCGCTACGAGCAGTACTTC. Translating gives CASRGTGGRYEQYF. Using reference TRBV2 and TRBJ2-7 for the parts outside the CDR3, the full variable domain is EPEVTQTPSHQVTQMGQEVILRCVPISNHLYFYWYRQILGQKVEFLVSFYNNEISEKSEIFDDQFSVERPDGSNFTLKIRSTKLEDSAMYFCASRGTGGRYEQYFGPGTRLTVT.

Concerning this clone itself: Additional DNA sequences in this sample encode the identical CDR3. The J gene is TRBJ1-2, the V gene TRBV5-1; weak D call: TRBD1 (5 bases). Germline V gives CDR1 SGHRS, CDR2 YFSETQ. Trimming took off 2 bases at V and 3 bases at J, with 8 bases between the two ends. The CDR3 loop spans 13 amino acids. Written as DNA, the CDR3 is TGCGCCAGCAGCTTAAGGGGAGACTATGGCTACACCTTC. It is translated as CASSLRGDYGYTF. The full variable domain, its missing parts supplied by reference TRBV5-1 and TRBJ1-2, is KAGVTQTPRYLIKTRGQQVTLSCSPISGHRSVSWYQQTPGQGLQFLFEYFSETQRNKGNFPGRFSGRQFSNSRSEMNVSTLELGDSALYLCASSLRGDYGYTFGSGTRLTVV.

CDR3 sequence (DNA): TGTGCCAGCAGTTACTTGGGACAGGGGTCCGACGAGCAGTACTTC. Protein: CASSYLGQGSDEQYF. The rearrangement links TRBV6-6 to TRBJ2-7; TRBD1 agrees at 10 bases. The CDR3 is made up of 15 amino acids. CDR1 and CDR2 from the germline V gene are MNHNY and SVGAGI (reference sequence). V was clipped by 1 base and J by 5 bases; unmatched bases: 5.

This chain joins TRBV19 and TRBJ1-5, with TRBD1 as a possible D gene (5 bases). CDR1 LNHDA and CDR2 SQIVND come from the germline V gene (reference sequence). Trimming left V 10 bases short and J 5 bases short, with 15 bases between. CDR3 length equals 13 residues. The CDR3 DNA sequence: TGTGCCACCCACCGGGACGAAGATCAGCCCCAGCATTTT. Amino acids: CATHRDEDQPQHF.

The CDR3 region is CASSLAGTLYEQYF. The CDR3 DNA follows: TGTGCCAGCAGCTTAGCCGGGACACTCTACGAGCAGTACTTC. V usage is TRBV7-9 and J usage is TRBJ2-7; D perhaps matches TRBD1 (6 bases). V lost 0 bases, J lost 3 bases, and 9 bases lay in between. CDR1 and CDR2 (germline): SEHNR, FQNEAQ (reference sequence). This CDR3 spans 14 amino acids. Full variable domain (missing parts from reference TRBV7-9 and TRBJ2-7): DTGVSQNPRHKITKRGQNVTFRCDPISEHNRLYWYRQTLGQGPEFLTYFQNEAQLEKSRLLSDRFSAERPKGSFSTLEIQRTEQGDSAMYLCASSLAGTLYEQYFGPGTRLTVT.

The chain couples TRBV29-1 to TRBJ1-2, with 8 bases fitting TRBD1. The germline V gene encodes CDR1 SQVTM and CDR2 ANQGSEA. The CDR3 consists of 13 residues. V dropped 3 bases and J dropped 8; count of bases not matched to a gene: 8. CDR3 bases: TGCAGCGTTGATGTTGGACAGGGTCGAGGCTACACCTTC. Translation: CSVDVGQGRGYTF. Full variable domain (rest looked up from reference TRBV29-1 and TRBJ1-2): SAVISQKPSRDICQRGTSLTIQCQVDSQVTMMFWYRQQPGQSLTLIATANQGSEATYESGFVIDKFPISRPNLTFSTLTVSNMSPEDSSIYLCSVDVGQGRGYTFGSGTRLTVV.

The rearrangement uses TRBV5-1 and TRBJ2-7, with a possible D match to TRBD1 (6 bases). V dropped 4 bases and J dropped 3 bases, with 17 bases sitting between them. The CDR3 totals 15 residues. Per germline, CDR1 SGHRS and CDR2 YFSETQ. CDR3 protein: CASSLTGRMDYEQYF. The DNA of the CDR3 is TGCGCCAGCAGCCTTACAGGGAGAATGGACTACGAGCAGTACTTC.

The V and J genes are TRBV10-1 and TRBJ2-7; D remains ambiguous. Between the trimmed V and J ends, which lost 3 bases and 3 bases, there was a span of 0 bases. The germline V gene has CDR1 WNHNN and CDR2 SYGVQD (reference sequence). The CDR3 loop spans 10 amino acids. This CDR3 is CASSDYEQYF. The CDR3 DNA reads as TGCGCCAGCAGTGACTACGAGCAGTACTTC.

The CDR3 sequence: CATSREAGGPIGEQFF. CDR3 coding DNA: TGTGCCACCAGCAGGGAAGCGGGAGGGCCGATTGGTGAGCAGTTCTTC. The V gene is TRBV15, the J gene TRBJ2-1; TRBD2 agrees at 10 bases. Germline V gene sequence: CDR1 LNHNV, CDR2 YYDKDF (reference sequence). The V and J ends lost 3 bases and 9 bases, in that order; junction bases with no gene match: 11. The CDR3 has 16 amino acids.

The V call is TRBV9, the J call TRBJ2-2; D ambiguous. The ends were cut back, 0 bases at V and 1 base at J, with 7 bases in the middle. The CDR3 is 15 amino acids. CDR1 and CDR2 (germline): SGDLS, YYNGEE. The CDR3 protein is CASSVEALNTGELFF. The CDR3 DNA reads TGTGCCAGCAGCGTAGAAGCGTTGAACACCGGGGAGCTGTTTTTT.

V gene TRBV6-4 combines with J gene TRBJ1-1; TRBD1 agrees at 8 bases. The V gene's germline CDR1 is MRHNA and CDR2 SNTAGT. V lost 5 bases and J lost 10; bases outside the gene matches: 9. The CDR3 is 13 amino acids. In DNA form, the CDR3 reads TGTGCCAGCAGTTCAGGGGGCGCGTCACGAGCTTTCTTT. Its translation: CASSSGGASRAFF.